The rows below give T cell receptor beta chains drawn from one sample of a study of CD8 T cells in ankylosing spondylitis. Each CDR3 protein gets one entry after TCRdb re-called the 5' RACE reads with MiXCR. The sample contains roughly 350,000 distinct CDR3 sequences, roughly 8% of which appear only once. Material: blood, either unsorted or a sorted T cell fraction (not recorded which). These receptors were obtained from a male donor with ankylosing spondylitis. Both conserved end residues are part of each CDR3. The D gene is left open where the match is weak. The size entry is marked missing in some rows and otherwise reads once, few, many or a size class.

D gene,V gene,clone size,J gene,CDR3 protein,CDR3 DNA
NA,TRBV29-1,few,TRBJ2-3,CSVVLAGVFLTDTQYF,TGCAGCGTTGTGTTGGCAGGGGTTTTTCTCACAGATACGCAGTATTTT
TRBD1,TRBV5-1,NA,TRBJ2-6,CASSLEGQPLRGANVLTF,TGCGCCAGCAGCTTGGAGGGACAGCCCCTTCGCGGGGCCAACGTCCTGACTTTC
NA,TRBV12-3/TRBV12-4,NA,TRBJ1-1,CASSAPWYTEAFF,TGTGCCAGCAGCGCACCGTGGTACACTGAAGCTTTCTTT
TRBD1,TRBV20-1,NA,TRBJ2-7,CSARDPRQGVAYEQYF,TGCAGTGCTAGAGATCCCCGACAGGGGGTAGCCTACGAGCAGTACTTC
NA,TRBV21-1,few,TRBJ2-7,CASSKGVRSYEQYF,TGTGCCAGCAGCAAAGGAGTTCGCTCCTACGAGCAGTACTTC
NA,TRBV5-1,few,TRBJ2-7,CASSLVEGAMGDF,TGCGCCAGCAGCTTGGTGGAGGGCGCTATGGGGGACTTC
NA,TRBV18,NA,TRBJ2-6,CASSSVGGKANVLTF,TGTGCCAGCTCCTCGGTGGGAGGCAAGGCCAACGTCCTGACTTTC
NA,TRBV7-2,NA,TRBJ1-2,CASSLGYTF,TGTGCCAGCAGCTTAGGCTACACCTTC
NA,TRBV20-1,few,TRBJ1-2,CSATDSLLGYTF,TGCAGTGCCACGGACAGTTTACTCGGCTACACCTTC
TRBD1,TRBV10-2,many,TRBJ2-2,CASRYRDRGFTGELFF,TGCGCCAGCAGATACCGGGACAGGGGTTTCACCGGGGAGCTGTTTTTT
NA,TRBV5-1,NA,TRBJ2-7,CASSLEPGYSYEQYF,TGCGCCAGCAGCTTGGAGCCAGGATACTCCTACGAGCAGTACTTC
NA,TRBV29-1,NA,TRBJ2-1,CSVEGLGVVGNEQFF,TGCAGCGTTGAAGGGCTGGGGGTCGTTGGAAATGAGCAGTTCTTC
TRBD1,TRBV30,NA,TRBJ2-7,CAWSRQGVYEQYF,TGTGCCTGGAGCAGACAGGGAGTCTACGAGCAGTACTTC
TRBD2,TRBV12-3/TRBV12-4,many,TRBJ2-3,CASTSGFPSTDTQYF,TGTGCCAGCACTAGCGGGTTCCCTAGCACAGATACGCAGTATTTT
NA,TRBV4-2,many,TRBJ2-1,CASSQDRLLGVASYNEQFF,TGTGCCAGCAGCCAAGATAGACTCCTTGGGGTCGCCTCCTACAATGAGCAGTTCTTC
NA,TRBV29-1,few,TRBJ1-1,CSGRNTEAFF,TGCAGCGGAAGGAACACTGAAGCTTTCTTT
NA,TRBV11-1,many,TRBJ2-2,CASSPVRLSTGELFF,TGTGCCAGCAGCCCAGTTCGGTTAAGCACCGGGGAGCTGTTTTTT
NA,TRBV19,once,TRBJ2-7,CASSTLGTRSSYEQYF,TGTGCCAGTAGTACCCTTGGGACGCGAAGCTCCTACGAGCAGTACTTC
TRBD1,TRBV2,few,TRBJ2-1,CASSQLGTGGEQFF,TGTGCCAGCAGTCAGCTGGGGACAGGGGGTGAGCAGTTCTTC
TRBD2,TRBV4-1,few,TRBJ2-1,CASSQGLAGVGEQFF,TGCGCCAGCAGCCAGGGACTAGCGGGAGTTGGTGAGCAGTTCTTC
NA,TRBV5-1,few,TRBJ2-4,CANPTIAKNIQYF,TGCGCCAACCCGACGATAGCCAAAAACATTCAGTACTTC